The clone carrying this TCR beta chain came up once. Its antigen remains unidentified. One junction end disagrees with the germline gene, perhaps due to a read error. The CDR3 is 15 amino acids. In germline, CDR1 is MDHEN, CDR2 SYDVKM. The record originates from a study of cytomegalovirus exposure and HLA in healthy donors. Study-wide context: In a previous analysis, nearly 120 million unique TCR beta sequences were found from 150 million to 200 million T cells. As released early, the data held 70 million to 100 million unique TCRs from HLA-typed donors.

With 60 Vbeta and 13 Jbeta primers, the PCR was carried out. Libraries were prepared by immunoSEQ multiplex PCR; TCRdb keeps only in-frame clonotypes and omits some of them. The top ten hold about 1.6% of the sample, which has over 50,000 clones, roughly 90% seen once. General study findings and limits: The analysis excluded some indistinguishable V segments, including TRBV6-2 and TRBV6-3. Cytomegalovirus status was reportedly diagnosed by the classifier with high specificity and sensitivity.

This sequence joins TRBV28 and TRBJ1-3; D uncertain. The source material was PBMCs. The TCR sequence derives from a man aged 30-40 years in good health and CMV-seropositive. CDR3 sequence: CASSPDTISGNAIYF. The CDR3 region has the DNA TGTGCCAGCAGCCCTGACACCATCTCTGGAAACGCCATATATTTT.